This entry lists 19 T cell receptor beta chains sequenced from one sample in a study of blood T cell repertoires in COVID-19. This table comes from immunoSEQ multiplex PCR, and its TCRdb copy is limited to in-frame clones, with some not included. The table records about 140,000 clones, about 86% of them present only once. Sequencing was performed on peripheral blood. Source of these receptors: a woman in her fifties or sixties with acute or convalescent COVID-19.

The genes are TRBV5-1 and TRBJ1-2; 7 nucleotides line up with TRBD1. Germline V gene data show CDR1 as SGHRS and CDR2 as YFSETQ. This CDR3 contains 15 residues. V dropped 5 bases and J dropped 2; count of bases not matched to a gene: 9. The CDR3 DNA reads TGCGCCAGCAGTCCGGCGGGACAGCTCAACTATGGCTACACCTTC. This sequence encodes CASSPAGQLNYGYTF.

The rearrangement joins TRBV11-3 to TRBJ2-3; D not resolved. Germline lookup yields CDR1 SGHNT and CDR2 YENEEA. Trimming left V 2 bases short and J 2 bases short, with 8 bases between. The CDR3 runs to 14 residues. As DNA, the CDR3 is TGTGCCAGCAGCTTAACACAAACCACAGATACGCAGTATTTT. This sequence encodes CASSLTQTTDTQYF. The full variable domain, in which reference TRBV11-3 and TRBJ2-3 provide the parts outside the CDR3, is EAGVVQSPRYKIIEKKQPVAFWCNPISGHNTLYWYLQNLGQGPELLIRYENEEAVDDSQLPKDRFSAERLKGVDSTLKIQPAELGDSAVYLCASSLTQTTDTQYFGPGTRLTVL.

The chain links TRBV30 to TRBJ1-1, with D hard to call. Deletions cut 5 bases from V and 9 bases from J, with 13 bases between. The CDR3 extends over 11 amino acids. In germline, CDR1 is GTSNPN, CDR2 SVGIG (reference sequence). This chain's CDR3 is CAWAPTRQAFF. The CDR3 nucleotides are TGTGCCTGGGCCCCGACGAGGCAAGCTTTCTTT.

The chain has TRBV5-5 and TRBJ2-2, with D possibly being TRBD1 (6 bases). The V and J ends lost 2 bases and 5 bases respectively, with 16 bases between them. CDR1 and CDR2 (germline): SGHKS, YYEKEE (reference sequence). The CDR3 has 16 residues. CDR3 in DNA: TGTGCCAGCAGCTTAGGGCAGGGGAGAGGGACCGGGGAGCTGTTTTTT. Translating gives CASSLGQGRGTGELFF.

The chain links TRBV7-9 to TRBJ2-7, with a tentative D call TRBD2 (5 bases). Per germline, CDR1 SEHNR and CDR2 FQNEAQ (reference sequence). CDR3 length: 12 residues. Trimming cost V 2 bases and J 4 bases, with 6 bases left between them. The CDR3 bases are TGTGCCAGCAGCTTACCGGGGTACGAGCAGTACTTC. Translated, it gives CASSLPGYEQYF.

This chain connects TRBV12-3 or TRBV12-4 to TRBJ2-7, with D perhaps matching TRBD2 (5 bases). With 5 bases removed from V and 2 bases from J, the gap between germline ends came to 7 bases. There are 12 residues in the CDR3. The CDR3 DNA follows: TGTGCCAGCAGTCGGACTCCCTACGAGCAGTACTTC. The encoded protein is CASSRTPYEQYF.

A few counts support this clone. The CDR3 loop reads CASSFGRAWGSPLHF. CDR3 coding DNA: TGTGCCAGCAGCTTCGGGAGGGCTTGGGGTTCACCCCTCCACTTT. V gene TRBV6-5 combines with J gene TRBJ1-6; D gene unclear. Trimming took 6 bases from V and 9 from J, leaving 18 bases between them. Per germline, CDR1 MNHEY and CDR2 SVGAGI. The CDR3 covers 15 residues.

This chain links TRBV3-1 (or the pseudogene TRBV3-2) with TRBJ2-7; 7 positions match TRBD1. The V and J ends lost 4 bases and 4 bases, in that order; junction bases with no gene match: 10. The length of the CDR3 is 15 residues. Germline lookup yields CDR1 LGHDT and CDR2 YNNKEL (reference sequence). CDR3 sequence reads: CASSPAGTVRYEQYF. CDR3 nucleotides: TGTGCCAGCAGCCCCGCCGGGACAGTCCGATACGAGCAGTACTTC.

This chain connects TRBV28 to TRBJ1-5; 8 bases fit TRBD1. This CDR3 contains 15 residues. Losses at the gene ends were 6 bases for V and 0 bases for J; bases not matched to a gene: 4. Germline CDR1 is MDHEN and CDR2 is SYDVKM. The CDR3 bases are TGTGCCAGCAGCCCAGGGGGCCATAGCAATCAGCCCCAGCATTTT. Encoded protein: CASSPGGHSNQPQHF. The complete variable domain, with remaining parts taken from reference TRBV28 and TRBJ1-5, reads DVKVTQSSRYLVKRTGEKVFLECVQDMDHENMFWYRQDPGLGLRLIYFSYDVKMKEKGDIPEGYSVSREKKERFSLILESASTNQTSMYLCASSPGGHSNQPQHFGDGTRLSIL.

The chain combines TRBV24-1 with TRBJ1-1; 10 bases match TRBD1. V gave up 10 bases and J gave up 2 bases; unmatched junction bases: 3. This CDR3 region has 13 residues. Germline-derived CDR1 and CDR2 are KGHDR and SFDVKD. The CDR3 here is CATRDRGNTEAFF. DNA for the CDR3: TGTGCCACACGGGACAGGGGAAACACTGAAGCTTTCTTT.

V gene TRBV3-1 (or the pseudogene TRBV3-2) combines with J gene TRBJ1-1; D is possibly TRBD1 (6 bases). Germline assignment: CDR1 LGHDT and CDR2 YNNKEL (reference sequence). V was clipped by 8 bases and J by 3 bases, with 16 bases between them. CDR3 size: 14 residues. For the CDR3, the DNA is TGTGCCAGCGGGTCTCAGGGGAGGGACACTGAAGCTTTCTTT. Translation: CASGSQGRDTEAFF.

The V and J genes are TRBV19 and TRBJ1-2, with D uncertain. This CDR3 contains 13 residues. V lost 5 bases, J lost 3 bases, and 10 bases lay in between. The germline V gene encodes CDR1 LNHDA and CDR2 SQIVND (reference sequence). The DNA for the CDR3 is TGTGCCAGTAGTGACACCACTTACTATGGCTACACCTTC. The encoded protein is CASSDTTYYGYTF. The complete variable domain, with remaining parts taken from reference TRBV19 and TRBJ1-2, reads DGGITQSPKYLFRKEGQNVTLSCEQNLNHDAMYWYRQDPGQGLRLIYYSQIVNDFQKGDIAEGYSVSREKKESFPLTVTSAQKNPTAFYLCASSDTTYYGYTFGSGTRLTVV.

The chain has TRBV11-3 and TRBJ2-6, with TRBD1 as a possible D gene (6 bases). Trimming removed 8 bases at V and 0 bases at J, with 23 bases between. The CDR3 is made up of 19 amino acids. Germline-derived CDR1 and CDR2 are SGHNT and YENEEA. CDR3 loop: CASGPRQVLTLSGANVLTF. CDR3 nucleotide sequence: TGTGCCAGCGGGCCCCGACAGGTCCTGACCCTCTCTGGGGCCAACGTCCTGACTTTC.

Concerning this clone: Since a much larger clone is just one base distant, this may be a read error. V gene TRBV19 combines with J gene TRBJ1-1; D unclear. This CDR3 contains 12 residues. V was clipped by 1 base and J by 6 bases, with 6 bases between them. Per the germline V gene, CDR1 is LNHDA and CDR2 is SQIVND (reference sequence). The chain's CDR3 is CASSIGRAEAFF. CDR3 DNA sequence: TGTGCCAGTAGTATAGGGCGGGCTGAAGCTTTCTTT.

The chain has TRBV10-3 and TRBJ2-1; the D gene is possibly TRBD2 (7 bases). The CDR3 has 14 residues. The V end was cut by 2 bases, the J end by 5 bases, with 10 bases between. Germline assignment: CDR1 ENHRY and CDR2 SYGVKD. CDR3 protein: CAISERGADNEQFF. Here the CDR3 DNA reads TGTGCCATCAGTGAGCGGGGGGCGGACAATGAGCAGTTCTTC.

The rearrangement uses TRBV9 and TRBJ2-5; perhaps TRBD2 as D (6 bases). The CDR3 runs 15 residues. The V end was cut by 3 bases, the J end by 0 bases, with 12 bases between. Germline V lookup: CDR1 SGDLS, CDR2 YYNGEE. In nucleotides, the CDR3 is TGTGCCAGCAGCGCGGGACTCACGTACCAAGAGACCCAGTACTTC. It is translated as CASSAGLTYQETQYF.

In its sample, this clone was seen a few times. CDR3 sequence (DNA): TGTGCCAGCAGCTTACGGGACTTCGGAAATTCACCCCTCCACTTT. Protein: CASSLRDFGNSPLHF. This chain uses TRBV13 with TRBJ1-6; a weak D match, TRBD1 (5 bases). The CDR3 loop spans 15 amino acids. Trimming left V 2 bases short and J 7 bases short, with 12 bases between. The germline V gene has CDR1 PRHDT and CDR2 FYEKMQ (reference sequence).

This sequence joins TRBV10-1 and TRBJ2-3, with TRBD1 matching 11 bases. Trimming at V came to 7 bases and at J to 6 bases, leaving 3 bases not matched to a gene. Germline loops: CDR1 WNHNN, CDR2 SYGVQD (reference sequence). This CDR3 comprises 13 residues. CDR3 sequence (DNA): TGCGCCAGCACCCGGGACAGGGGGGATACGCAGTATTTT. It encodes CASTRDRGDTQYF.

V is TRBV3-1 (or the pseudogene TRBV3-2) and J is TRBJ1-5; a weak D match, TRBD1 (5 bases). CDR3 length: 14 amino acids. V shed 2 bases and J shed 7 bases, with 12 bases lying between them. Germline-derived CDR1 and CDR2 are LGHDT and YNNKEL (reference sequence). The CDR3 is CASSQQGVRQPQHF. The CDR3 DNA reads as TGTGCCAGCAGCCAACAGGGCGTACGGCAGCCCCAGCATTTT.